This T cell receptor (beta chain) was obtained from a study of blood T cell repertoires in COVID-19. As for the study in general: PBMCs, B-cell-depleted T cells, or T cells were the source of the cDNA or gDNA that made up the material.

Germline V gene data show CDR1 as SEHNR and CDR2 as FQNEAQ (reference sequence). The germline V and J ends were trimmed by 6 bases and 4 bases, with 16 bases remaining between them. The CDR3 loop spans 16 amino acids. The cohort comprised adults aged about 18 to 100 years residing in 20 to 30 US areas. Original data processing: Amplified reference gene primers provided the basis for estimating nucleated cell counts. Produced via immunoSEQ multiplex PCR; TCRdb's table is partial and in-frame only. V and J calls and clone size come straight from that table; D and trimming were deduced from the DNA. The sample comprises approximately 250,000 clones, approximately 88% of which are singletons, and 2.5% rests with the top ten.

Material for sequencing was PBMCs or T cells enriched from blood (not recorded which). This sequence originates from a woman aged 40 to 50 with acute COVID-19. This chain joins TRBV7-9 and TRBJ2-6; TRBD1 might be the D (5 bases). CDR3 protein: CASSRRQSRGANVLTF. The CDR3 bases are TGTGCCAGCAGTAGAAGACAGTCACGAGGGGCCAACGTCCTGACTTTC.